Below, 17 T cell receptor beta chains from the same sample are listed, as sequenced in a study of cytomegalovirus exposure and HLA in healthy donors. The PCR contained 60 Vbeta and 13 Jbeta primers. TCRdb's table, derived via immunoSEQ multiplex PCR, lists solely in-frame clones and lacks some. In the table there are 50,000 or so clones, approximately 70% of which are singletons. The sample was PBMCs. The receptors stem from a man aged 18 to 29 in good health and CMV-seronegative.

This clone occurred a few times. The chain's CDR3 is CASGLGAADTQYF. CDR3 DNA sequence: TGTGCCAGCGGTCTGGGGGCCGCAGATACGCAGTATTTT. This rearrangement joins TRBV28 to TRBJ2-3, with TRBD1 as a possible D gene (6 bases). Germline values: CDR1 MDHEN, CDR2 SYDVKM. The V gene lost 8 bases and the J gene lost 4 bases, with 13 bases spanning the gap. The CDR3 totals 13 residues.

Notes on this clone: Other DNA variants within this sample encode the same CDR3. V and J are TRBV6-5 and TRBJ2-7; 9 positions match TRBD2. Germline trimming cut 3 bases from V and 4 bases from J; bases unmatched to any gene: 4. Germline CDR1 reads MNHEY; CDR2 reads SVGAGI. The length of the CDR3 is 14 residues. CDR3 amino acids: CASSYGSGSYEQYF. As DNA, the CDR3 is TGTGCCAGCAGTTATGGTAGCGGGAGTTACGAGCAGTACTTC.

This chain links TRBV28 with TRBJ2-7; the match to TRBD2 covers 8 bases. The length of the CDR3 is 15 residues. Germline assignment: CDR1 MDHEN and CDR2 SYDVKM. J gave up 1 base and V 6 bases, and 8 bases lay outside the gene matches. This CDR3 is CASRLLAGDSYEQYF. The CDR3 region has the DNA TGTGCCAGCAGGCTCCTAGCGGGCGATTCCTACGAGCAGTACTTC.

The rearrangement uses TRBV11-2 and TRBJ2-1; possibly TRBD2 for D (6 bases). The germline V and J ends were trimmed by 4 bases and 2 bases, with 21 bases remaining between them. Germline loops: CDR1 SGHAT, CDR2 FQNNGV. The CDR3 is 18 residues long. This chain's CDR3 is CASSSPPLAPLTYNEQFF. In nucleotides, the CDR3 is TGTGCCAGCAGCTCTCCACCCCTAGCGCCCTTAACCTACAATGAGCAGTTCTTC. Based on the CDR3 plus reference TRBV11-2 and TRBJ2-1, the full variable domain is EAGVAQSPRYKIIEKRQSVAFWCNPISGHATLYWYQQILGQGPKLLIQFQNNGVVDDSQLPKDRFSAERLKGVDSTLKIQPAKLEDSAVYLCASSSPPLAPLTYNEQFFGPGTRLTVL.

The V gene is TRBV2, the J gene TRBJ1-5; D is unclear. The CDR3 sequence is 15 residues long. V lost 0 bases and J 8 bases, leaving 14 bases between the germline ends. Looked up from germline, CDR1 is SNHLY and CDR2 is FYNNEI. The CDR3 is CASSEALIWYKPQHF. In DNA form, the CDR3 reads TGTGCCAGCAGTGAAGCATTGATCTGGTACAAGCCCCAGCATTTT.

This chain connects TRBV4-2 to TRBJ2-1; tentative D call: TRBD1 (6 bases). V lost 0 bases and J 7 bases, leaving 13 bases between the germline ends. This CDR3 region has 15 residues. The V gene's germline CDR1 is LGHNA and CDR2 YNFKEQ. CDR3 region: CASSQEGDTLNEQFF. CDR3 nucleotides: TGTGCCAGCAGCCAAGAGGGGGACACTCTTAATGAGCAGTTCTTC.

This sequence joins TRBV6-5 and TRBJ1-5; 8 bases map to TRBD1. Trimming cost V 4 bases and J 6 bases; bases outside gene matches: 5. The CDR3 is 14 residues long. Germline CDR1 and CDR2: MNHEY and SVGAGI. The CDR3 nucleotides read TGTGCCAGCAGTTCTAACAGGGGGTTTCAGCCCCAGCATTTT. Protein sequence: CASSSNRGFQPQHF.

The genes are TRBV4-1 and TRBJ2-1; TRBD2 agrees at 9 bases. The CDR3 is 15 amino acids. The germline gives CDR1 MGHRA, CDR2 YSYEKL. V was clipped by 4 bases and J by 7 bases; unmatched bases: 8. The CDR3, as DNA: TGCGCCAGCAGCCTCGGGACTAGCTCCTTTAATGAGCAGTTCTTC. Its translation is CASSLGTSSFNEQFF.

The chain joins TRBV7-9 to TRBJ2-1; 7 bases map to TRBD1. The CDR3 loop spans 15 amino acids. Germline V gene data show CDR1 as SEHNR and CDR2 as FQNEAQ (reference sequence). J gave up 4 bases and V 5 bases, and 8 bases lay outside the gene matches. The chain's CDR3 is CASSPEGTVYNEQFF. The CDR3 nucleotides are TGTGCCAGCAGCCCCGAGGGGACAGTGTACAATGAGCAGTTCTTC.

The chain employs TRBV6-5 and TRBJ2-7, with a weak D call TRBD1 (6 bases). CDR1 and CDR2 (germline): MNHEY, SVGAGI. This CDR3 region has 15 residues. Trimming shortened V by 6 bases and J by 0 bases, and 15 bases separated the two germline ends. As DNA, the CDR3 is TGTGCCAGCAGGATGGGGGCAGGGCCCTCCTACGAGCAGTACTTC. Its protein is CASRMGAGPSYEQYF.

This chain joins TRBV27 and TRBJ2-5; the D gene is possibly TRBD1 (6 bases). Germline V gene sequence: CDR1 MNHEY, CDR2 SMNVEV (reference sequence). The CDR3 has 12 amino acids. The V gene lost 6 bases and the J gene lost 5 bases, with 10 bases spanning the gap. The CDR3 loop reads CASSRRGETQYF. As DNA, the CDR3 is TGTGCCAGCAGCCGCAGGGGCGAGACCCAGTACTTC.

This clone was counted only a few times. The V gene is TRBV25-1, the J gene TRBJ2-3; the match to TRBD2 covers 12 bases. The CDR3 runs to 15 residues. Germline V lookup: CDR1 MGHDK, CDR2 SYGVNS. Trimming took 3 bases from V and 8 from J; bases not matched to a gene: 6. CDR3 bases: TGTGCCAGCAGTGAGGCGACTAGCGGGAGAGGTACGCAGTATTTT. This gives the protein CASSEATSGRGTQYF.

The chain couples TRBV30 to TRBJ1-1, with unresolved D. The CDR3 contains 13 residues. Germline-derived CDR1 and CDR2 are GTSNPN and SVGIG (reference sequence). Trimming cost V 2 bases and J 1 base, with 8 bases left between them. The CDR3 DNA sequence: TGTGCCTGGAGTCCCCCTTCGAACACTGAAGCTTTCTTT. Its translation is CAWSPPSNTEAFF.

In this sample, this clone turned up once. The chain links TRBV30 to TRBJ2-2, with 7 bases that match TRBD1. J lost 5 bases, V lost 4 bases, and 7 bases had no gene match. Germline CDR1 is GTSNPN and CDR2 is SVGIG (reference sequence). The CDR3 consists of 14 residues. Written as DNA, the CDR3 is TGTGCCTGGAATCAGGGGGTGACGACCGGGGAGCTGTTTTTT. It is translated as CAWNQGVTTGELFF.

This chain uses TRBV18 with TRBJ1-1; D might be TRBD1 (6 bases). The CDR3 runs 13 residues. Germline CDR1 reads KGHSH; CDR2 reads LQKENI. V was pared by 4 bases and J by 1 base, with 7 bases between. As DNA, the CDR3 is TGTGCCAGCTCACTGGGACAGAACACTGAAGCTTTCTTT. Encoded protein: CASSLGQNTEAFF.

CDR3 coding DNA: TGTGCCAGCCGGCGGACAGGGGAGGATAATCAGCCCCAGCATTTT. This encodes CASRRTGEDNQPQHF. This chain joins TRBV6-1 and TRBJ1-5, with 9 bases aligning to TRBD1. The CDR3 consists of 15 residues. J gave up 4 bases and V 8 bases, and 9 bases lay outside the gene matches. Germline V CDR1 and CDR2: MNHNS, SASEGT.

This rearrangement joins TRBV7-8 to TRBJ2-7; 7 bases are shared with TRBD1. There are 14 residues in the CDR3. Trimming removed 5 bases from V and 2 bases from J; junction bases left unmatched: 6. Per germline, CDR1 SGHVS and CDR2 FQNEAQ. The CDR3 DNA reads TGTGCCAGCAGCGGGACAGCGATAGCCTACGAGCAGTACTTC. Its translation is CASSGTAIAYEQYF.